This TCR beta chain was identified during a study of blood T cell repertoires in COVID-19. Overall study context: COVID-19 samples collected from the United States, Italy and Spain covered acute and convalescent phases. The analysed material was cDNA or gDNA that came from T cells, B-cell-depleted T cells, or PBMCs.

Authors' processing steps: Estimation of nucleated cell counts was performed using reference gene primer amplification. Generated by immunoSEQ multiplex PCR, the TCRdb table keeps only in-frame clones and is missing some. D and trimming come from the DNA, and the V and J calls and clone size come from that table. The table includes some 96,000 clones, 86% detected once. The CDR3 extends over 12 amino acids. Per the germline V gene, CDR1 is MNHNY and CDR2 is SVGAGI (reference sequence). Trimming stripped 8 bases from V and 6 bases from J, with 12 bases between. Sequencing used peripheral blood. The TCR was taken from an elderly man with acute or convalescent COVID-19. This chain connects TRBV6-6 to TRBJ2-3; D not certain. This chain's CDR3 is CASGTSLDTQYF. CDR3 sequence (DNA): TGTGCCAGCGGCACATCTTTGGATACGCAGTATTTT.